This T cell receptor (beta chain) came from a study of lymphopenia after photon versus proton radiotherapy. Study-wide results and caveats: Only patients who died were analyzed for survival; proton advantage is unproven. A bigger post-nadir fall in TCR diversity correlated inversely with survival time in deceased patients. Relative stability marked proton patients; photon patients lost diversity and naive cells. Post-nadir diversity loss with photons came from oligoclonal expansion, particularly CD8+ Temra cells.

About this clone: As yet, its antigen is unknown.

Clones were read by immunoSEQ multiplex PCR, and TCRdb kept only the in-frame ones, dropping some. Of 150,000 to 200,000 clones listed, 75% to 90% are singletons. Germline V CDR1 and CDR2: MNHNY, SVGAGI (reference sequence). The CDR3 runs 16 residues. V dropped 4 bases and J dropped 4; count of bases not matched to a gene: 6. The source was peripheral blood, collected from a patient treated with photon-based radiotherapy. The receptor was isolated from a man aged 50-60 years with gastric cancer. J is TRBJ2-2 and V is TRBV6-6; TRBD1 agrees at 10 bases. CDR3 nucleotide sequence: TGTGCCAGCAGTTCCCGACAGGGGGCCGGCACCGGGGAGCTGTTTTTT. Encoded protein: CASSSRQGAGTGELFF.